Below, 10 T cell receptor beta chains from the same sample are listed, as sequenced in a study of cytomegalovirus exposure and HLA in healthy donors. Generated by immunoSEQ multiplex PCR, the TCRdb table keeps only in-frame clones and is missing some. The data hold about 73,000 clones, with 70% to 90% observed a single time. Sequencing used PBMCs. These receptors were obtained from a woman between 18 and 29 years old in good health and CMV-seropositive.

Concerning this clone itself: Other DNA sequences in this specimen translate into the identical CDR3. CDR3 sequence: CASSQEQGANQPQHF. The CDR3 coding sequence is TGTGCCAGCAGCCAAGAACAGGGGGCGAACCAGCCCCAGCATTTT. The chain couples TRBV4-2 to TRBJ1-5, with TRBD1 identical over 9 bases. With V trimmed by 0 bases and J by 7 bases, 4 bases remained unmatched. Germline CDR1 LGHNA, CDR2 YNFKEQ. This CDR3 has 15 residues.

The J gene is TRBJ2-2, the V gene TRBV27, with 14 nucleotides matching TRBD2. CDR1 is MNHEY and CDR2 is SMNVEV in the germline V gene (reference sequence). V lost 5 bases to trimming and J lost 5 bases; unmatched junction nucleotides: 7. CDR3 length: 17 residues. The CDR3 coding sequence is TGTGCCAGCAGTCCTATCGGACTAGCGGGAGGAACCGGGGAGCTGTTTTTT. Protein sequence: CASSPIGLAGGTGELFF.

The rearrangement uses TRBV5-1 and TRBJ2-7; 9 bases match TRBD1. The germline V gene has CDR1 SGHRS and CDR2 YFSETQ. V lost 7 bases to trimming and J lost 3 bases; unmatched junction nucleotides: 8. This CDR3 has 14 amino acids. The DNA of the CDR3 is TGCGCCAGCGCACGGACAGGGGACTACTACGAGCAGTACTTC. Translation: CASARTGDYYEQYF.

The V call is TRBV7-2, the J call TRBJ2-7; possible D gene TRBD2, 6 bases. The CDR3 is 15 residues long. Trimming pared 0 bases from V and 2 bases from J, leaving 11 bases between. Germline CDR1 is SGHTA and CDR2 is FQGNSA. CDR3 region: CASSLADYSAYEQYF. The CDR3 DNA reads TGTGCCAGCAGCTTAGCGGACTACTCCGCCTACGAGCAGTACTTC.

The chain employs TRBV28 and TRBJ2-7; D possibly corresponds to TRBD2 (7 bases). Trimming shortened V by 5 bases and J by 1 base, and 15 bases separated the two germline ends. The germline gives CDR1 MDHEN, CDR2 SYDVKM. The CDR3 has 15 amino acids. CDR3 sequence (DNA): TGTGCCAGCAGTCCCCACGGGGGGCTTTCCTACGAGCAGTACTTC. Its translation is CASSPHGGLSYEQYF.

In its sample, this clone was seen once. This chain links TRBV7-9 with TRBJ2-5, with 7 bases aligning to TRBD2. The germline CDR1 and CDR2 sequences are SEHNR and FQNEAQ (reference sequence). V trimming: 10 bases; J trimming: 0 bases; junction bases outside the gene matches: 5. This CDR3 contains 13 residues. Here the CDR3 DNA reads TGTGCCACGGGACTACCGAACCAAGAGACCCAGTACTTC. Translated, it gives CATGLPNQETQYF.

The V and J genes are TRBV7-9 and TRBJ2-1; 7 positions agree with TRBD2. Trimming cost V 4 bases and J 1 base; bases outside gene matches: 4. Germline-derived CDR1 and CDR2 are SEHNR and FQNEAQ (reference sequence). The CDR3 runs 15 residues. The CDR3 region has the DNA TGTGCCAGCAGCTCGACTAGCCAATCCTACAATGAGCAGTTCTTC. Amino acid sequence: CASSSTSQSYNEQFF.

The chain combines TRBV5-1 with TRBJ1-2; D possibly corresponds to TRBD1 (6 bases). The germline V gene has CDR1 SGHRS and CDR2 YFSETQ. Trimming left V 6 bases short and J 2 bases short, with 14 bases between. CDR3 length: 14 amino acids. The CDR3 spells CASTSGGTNYGYTF. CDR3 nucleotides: TGCGCCAGCACCTCGGGGGGCACAAACTATGGCTACACCTTC.

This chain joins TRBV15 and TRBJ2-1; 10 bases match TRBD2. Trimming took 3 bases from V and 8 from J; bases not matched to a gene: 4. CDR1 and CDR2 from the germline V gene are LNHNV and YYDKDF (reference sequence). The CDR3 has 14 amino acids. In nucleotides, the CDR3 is TGTGCCACCAGCAGGAGCGGGAGGGGCGATGAGCAGTTCTTC. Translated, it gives CATSRSGRGDEQFF. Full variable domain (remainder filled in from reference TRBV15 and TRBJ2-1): DAMVIQNPRYQVTQFGKPVTLSCSQTLNHNVMYWYQQKSSQAPKLLFHYYDKDFNNEADTPDNFQSRRPNTSFCFLDIRSPGLGDTAMYLCATSRSGRGDEQFFGPGTRLTVL.

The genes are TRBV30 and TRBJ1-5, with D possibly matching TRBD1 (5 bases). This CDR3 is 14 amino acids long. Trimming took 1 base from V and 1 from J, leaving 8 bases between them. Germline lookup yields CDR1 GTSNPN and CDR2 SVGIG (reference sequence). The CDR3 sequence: CAWSEGRSNQPQHF. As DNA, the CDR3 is TGTGCCTGGAGTGAGGGGCGGAGCAATCAGCCCCAGCATTTT.